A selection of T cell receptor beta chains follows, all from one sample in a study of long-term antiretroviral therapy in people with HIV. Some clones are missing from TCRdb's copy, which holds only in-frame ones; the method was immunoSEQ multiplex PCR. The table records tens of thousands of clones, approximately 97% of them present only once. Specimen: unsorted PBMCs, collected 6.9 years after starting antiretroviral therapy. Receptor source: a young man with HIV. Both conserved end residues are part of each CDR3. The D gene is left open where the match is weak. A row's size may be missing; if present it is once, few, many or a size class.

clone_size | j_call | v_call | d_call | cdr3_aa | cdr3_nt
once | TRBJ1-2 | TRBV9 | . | CAAFGVGYTF | TGTGCCGCTTTTGGGGTGGGCTACACCTTC
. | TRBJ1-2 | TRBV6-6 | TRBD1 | CASRTGGGGYTF | TGTGCCAGCAGGACAGGGGGCGGAGGCTACACCTTC
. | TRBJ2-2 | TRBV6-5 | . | CASSYEVLTGELFF | TGTGCCAGCAGTTACGAGGTTCTGACCGGGGAGCTGTTTTTT
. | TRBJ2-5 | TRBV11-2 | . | CASSSRQIPYQETQYF | TGTGCCAGCAGCTCGAGACAGATTCCTTACCAAGAGACCCAGTACTTC
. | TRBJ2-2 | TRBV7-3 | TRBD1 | CASSFTGTGGTGELFF | TGTGCCAGCAGCTTTACCGGGACAGGGGGCACCGGGGAGCTGTTTTTT
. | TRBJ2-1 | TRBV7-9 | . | CASLASSYNEQFF | TGTGCCAGTCTAGCCTCCTCCTACAATGAGCAGTTCTTC
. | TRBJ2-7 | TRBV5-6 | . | CASSPGHRDEQYF | TGTGCCAGCAGTCCAGGGCATCGCGACGAGCAGTACTTC
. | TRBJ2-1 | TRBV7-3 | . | CASSSLANGEQFF | TGTGCCAGCAGCTCTCTAGCGAACGGTGAGCAGTTCTTC
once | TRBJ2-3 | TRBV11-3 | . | CASPSKGERTDTQYF | TGTGCCAGTCCCTCTAAGGGGGAGAGGACAGATACGCAGTATTTT
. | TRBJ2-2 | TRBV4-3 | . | CASSQDRTQGRTGELFF | TGCGCCAGCAGCCAAGATCGTACGCAGGGGAGGACCGGGGAGCTGTTTTTT
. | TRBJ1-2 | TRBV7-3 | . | CASSLTANYGYTF | TGTGCCAGCAGCCTGACAGCTAACTATGGCTACACCTTC
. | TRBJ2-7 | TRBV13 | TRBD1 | CASSLGGQGYEQYF | TGTGCCAGCAGCTTAGGTGGACAGGGATACGAGCAGTACTTC
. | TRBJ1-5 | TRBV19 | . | CASSLRDGGQPQHF | TGTGCCAGTAGTCTCCGGGACGGGGGGCAGCCCCAGCATTTT
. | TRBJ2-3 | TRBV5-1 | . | CASRTLERDTQYF | TGCGCCAGCAGAACGCTGGAGCGGGATACGCAGTATTTT
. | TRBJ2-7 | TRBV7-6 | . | CASSSEPRGEQYF | TGTGCCAGCAGCTCCGAACCCCGAGGGGAGCAGTACTTC
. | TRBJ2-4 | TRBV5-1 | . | CASSLVGGLGERGHTIQYF | TGCGCCAGCAGCTTGGTGGGGGGGCTGGGCGAGAGGGGCCATACCATTCAGTACTTC
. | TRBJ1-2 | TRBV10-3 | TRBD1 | CAISYPGGEGYTF | TGTGCCATCAGTTACCCAGGGGGCGAGGGCTACACCTTC
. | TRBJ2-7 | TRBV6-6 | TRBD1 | CASSRRDSWYEQYF | TGTGCCAGCAGTCGCCGGGACAGTTGGTACGAGCAGTACTTC
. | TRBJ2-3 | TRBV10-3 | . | CAIRGRSERVDTQYF | TGTGCCATCAGGGGACGGAGTGAGAGAGTGGATACGCAGTATTTT
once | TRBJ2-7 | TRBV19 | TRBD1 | CASAPSHGTGEPYEQYF | TGTGCCAGTGCCCCCTCCCACGGGACAGGGGAACCCTACGAGCAGTACTTC
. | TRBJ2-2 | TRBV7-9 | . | CASREAGLTGELFF | TGTGCCAGCAGGGAGGCAGGGCTCACCGGGGAGCTGTTTTTT
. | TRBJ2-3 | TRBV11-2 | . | CASSMGRGNTDTQYF | TGTGCCAGCAGCATGGGTAGGGGCAACACAGATACGCAGTATTTT
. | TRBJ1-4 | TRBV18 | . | CASSKTNEKLFF | TGTGCCAGCTCAAAAACTAATGAAAAACTGTTTTTT
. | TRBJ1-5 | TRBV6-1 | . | CASSELNQPQHF | TGTGCCAGCAGTGAACTGAATCAGCCCCAGCATTTT
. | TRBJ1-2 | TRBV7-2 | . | CASRATKPSGYTF | TGTGCCAGCAGGGCCACAAAACCCTCTGGCTACACCTTC
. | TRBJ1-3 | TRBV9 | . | CASSSRGGNTIYF | TGTGCCAGCAGCTCCCGAGGGGGAAACACCATATATTTT
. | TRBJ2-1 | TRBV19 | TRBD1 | CASSIRGPTNEQFF | TGTGCCAGTAGTATCAGGGGGCCCACCAATGAGCAGTTCTTC
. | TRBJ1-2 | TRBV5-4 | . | CASSLGRAPVNYGYTF | TGTGCCAGCAGCTTGGGAAGGGCTCCAGTTAACTATGGCTACACCTTC
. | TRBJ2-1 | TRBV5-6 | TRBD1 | CASSSSGQGKYEQFF | TGTGCCAGCAGCTCGTCGGGACAGGGAAAATATGAGCAGTTCTTC
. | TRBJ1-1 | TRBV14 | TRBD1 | CASSQRTGRDTEAFF | TGTGCCAGCAGCCAGAGGACAGGGCGCGACACTGAAGCTTTCTTT
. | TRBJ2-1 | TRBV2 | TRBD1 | CATPGQGYNEQFF | TGTGCCACGCCGGGACAGGGCTACAATGAGCAGTTCTTC
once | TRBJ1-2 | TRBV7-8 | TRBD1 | CASSLTGGTNYGYTF | TGTGCCAGCAGCCTAACAGGGGGAACTAACTATGGCTACACCTTC
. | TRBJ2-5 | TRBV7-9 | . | CASRRPGPGGQETQYF | TGTGCCAGCAGACGCCCGGGACCCGGAGGTCAAGAGACCCAGTACTTC
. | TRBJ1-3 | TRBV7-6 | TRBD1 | CASSPWTGGLPHSGNTIYF | TGTGCCAGCAGCCCCTGGACAGGGGGACTACCCCACTCTGGAAACACCATATATTTT
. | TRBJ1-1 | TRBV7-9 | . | CASSLGAERDTEAFF | TGTGCCAGCAGCTTAGGGGCGGAGAGGGACACTGAAGCTTTCTTT
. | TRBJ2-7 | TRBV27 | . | CASSPMRDPGYEQYF | TGTGCCAGCAGTCCGATGCGGGACCCAGGCTACGAGCAGTACTTC
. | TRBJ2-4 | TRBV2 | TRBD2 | CASSESLGGKNIQYF | TGTGCCAGCAGTGAATCGTTGGGAGGGAAAAACATTCAGTACTTC
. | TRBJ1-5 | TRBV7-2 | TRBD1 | CASSPTGNNQPQHF | TGTGCCAGCAGCCCGACAGGGAACAATCAGCCCCAGCATTTT
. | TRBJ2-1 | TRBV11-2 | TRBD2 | CASSLEAGGPLSEQFF | TGTGCCAGCAGCTTAGAGGCGGGGGGGCCACTGAGTGAGCAGTTCTTC
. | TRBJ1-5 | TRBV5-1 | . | CARGGVDSNQPQHF | TGCGCTCGGGGGGGAGTTGATAGCAATCAGCCCCAGCATTTT
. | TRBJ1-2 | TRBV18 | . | CASSPPGAHAGGYTF | TGTGCCAGCTCACCACCGGGGGCCCACGCAGGGGGCTACACCTTC
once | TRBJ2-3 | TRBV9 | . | CASSALGTSTDTQYF | TGTGCCAGCAGCGCCTTGGGAACTAGCACAGATACGCAGTATTTT
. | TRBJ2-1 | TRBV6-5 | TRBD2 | CASSYSAGVYNEQFF | TGTGCCAGCAGTTACTCAGCGGGAGTCTACAATGAGCAGTTCTTC
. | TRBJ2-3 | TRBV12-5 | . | CASSGASTDTQYF | TGTGCTAGTTCGGGGGCTAGCACAGATACGCAGTATTTT
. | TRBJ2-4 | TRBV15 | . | CATSRDRTTLAKNIQYF | TGTGCCACCAGCAGAGACAGGACTACCTTAGCCAAAAACATTCAGTACTTC
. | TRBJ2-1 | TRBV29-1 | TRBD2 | CSVVGTSSYNEQFF | TGCAGCGTTGTTGGGACTAGCTCCTACAATGAGCAGTTCTTC
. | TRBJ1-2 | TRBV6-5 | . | CASSYDRNYGYTF | TGTGCCAGCAGTTACGACAGAAACTATGGCTACACCTTC
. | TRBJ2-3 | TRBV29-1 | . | CSASPGTSDTQYF | TGCAGCGCCTCGCCCGGGACCTCAGATACGCAGTATTTT
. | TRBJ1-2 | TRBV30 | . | CAWTAGEVYTF | TGTGCCTGGACCGCTGGGGAAGTCTACACCTTC
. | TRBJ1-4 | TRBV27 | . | CASSLSLDTFNEKLFF | TGTGCCAGCAGTTTATCCCTGGACACCTTTAATGAAAAACTGTTTTTT
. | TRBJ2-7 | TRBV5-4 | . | CASSLDSEYEQYF | TGTGCCAGCAGCTTGGATTCGGAATACGAGCAGTACTTC
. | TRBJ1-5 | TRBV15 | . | CATSSGAGGGGPTQHF | TGTGCCACCAGCAGCGGGGCGGGGGGAGGTGGGCCAACCCAGCATTTT
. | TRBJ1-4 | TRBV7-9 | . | CASSPYFQGTPTTNEKLFF | TGTGCCAGCAGCCCCTACTTTCAGGGTACCCCCACAACTAATGAAAAACTGTTTTTT
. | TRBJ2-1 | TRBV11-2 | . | CASSFQPTRYNEQFF | TGTGCCAGCAGCTTCCAACCGACGCGTTACAATGAGCAGTTCTTC
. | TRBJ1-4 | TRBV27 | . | CASRPLTTNEKLFF | TGTGCCAGCAGACCCCTAACAACTAATGAAAAACTGTTTTTT
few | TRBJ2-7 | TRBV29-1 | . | CSVWGSYEQYF | TGCAGCGTTTGGGGGTCCTACGAGCAGTACTTC
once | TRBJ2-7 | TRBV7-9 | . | CASSNSIVEAYF | TGTGCCAGCAGCAATAGCATTGTGGAGGCGTACTTC
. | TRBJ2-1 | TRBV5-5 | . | CASSWTGNEQFF | TGTGCCAGCAGCTGGACGGGCAATGAGCAGTTCTTC
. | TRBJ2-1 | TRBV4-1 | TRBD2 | CASSQGVGGVNNEQFF | TGCGCCAGCAGCCAAGGAGTTGGGGGGGTGAACAATGAGCAGTTCTTC
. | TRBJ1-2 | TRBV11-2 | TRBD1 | CASSSGGVYGYTF | TGTGCCAGCAGCTCAGGGGGAGTCTATGGCTACACCTTC